The 16 T cell receptor beta chains listed next were all sequenced from one sample in a study of regulatory T cells in long-lasting Graves disease. Researchers made TCR beta libraries by using iRepertoire HTBI primers and running Arm-PCR on CDR3 regions. Each CDR3 protein is one row after TCRdb ran MiXCR on the multiplex PCR reads. Among around 460,000 distinct CDR3 sequences listed, about 22% were seen once. Specified time point: persistent/refractory GD, antithyroid drugs over 5 years with positive TRAb. There was RNA extracted from PBMCs, and the TCR library was made from it. The sample in question was peripheral blood mononuclear cells (PBMCs), obtained when the disease was refractory, from a patient treated with antithyroid drugs. The origin of the receptors is a female donor with Graves disease.

Many counts were recorded for this clonotype. The V call is TRBV6-1, the J call TRBJ1-4, with D possibly being TRBD1 (5 bases). The CDR3 totals 13 residues. V shed 3 bases and J shed 3 bases, with 5 bases lying between them. Germline assignment: CDR1 MNHNS and CDR2 SASEGT. In DNA, the CDR3 is TGTGCCAGCAGTGAGGGACCTAATGAAAAACTGTTTTTT. This sequence encodes CASSEGPNEKLFF.

The V call is TRBV10-3, the J call TRBJ2-6; 7 bases match TRBD1. CDR1 is ENHRY, CDR2 SYGVKD, per germline. Germline trimming cut 6 bases from V and 2 bases from J; bases unmatched to any gene: 4. This CDR3 spans 15 amino acids. CDR3 amino acids: CAIRNTGAGANVLTF. The CDR3 coding sequence is TGTGCCATCAGGAACACAGGGGCTGGGGCCAACGTCCTGACTTTC.

The chain recombines TRBV4-2 with TRBJ2-7; 10 nucleotides match TRBD1. CDR1 is LGHNA and CDR2 is YNFKEQ in the germline V gene. The CDR3 totals 16 residues. V shed 0 bases and J 6 bases; nucleotides not matched to a gene: 8. The CDR3 spells CASSQDFWDRGREQYF. CDR3 sequence (DNA): TGTGCCAGCAGCCAAGATTTTTGGGACAGGGGTCGCGAGCAGTACTTC.

This clonotype was seen many times. The chain uses TRBV12-3 or TRBV12-4 and TRBJ2-2; D possibly matches TRBD1 or TRBD2 (5 bases each). V was trimmed by 5 bases and J by 4 bases, leaving 11 bases between them. The CDR3 spans 14 residues. In DNA, the CDR3 is TGTGCCAGCAGTCAAACGAGGGGCACCGGGGAGCTGTTTTTT. As protein: CASSQTRGTGELFF.

The chain couples TRBV28 to TRBJ2-5, with TRBD2 identical over 7 bases. The CDR3 runs 14 residues. Germline V gene data show CDR1 as MDHEN and CDR2 as SYDVKM. The junction had 4 bases not matched to a gene; V was cut back by 2 bases and J by 4 bases. Here the CDR3 reads CASSLLGEGETQYF. The CDR3 DNA reads as TGTGCCAGCAGTTTACTCGGGGAGGGAGAGACCCAGTACTTC.

This CDR3 is CAVTGYSGNTIYF. The CDR3 DNA reads as TGTGCCGTCACCGGCTACTCTGGAAACACCATATATTTT. The J gene is TRBJ1-3, the V gene TRBV19; D not resolved. CDR3 length: 13 amino acids. V was cut by 11 bases and J by 0 bases, with 11 bases left in between. Germline V lookup: CDR1 LNHDA, CDR2 SQIVND (reference sequence).

Many counts were recorded for this clonotype. The chain employs TRBV7-2 and TRBJ2-5, with 7 positions matching TRBD2. Germline CDR1 SGHTA, CDR2 FQGNSA. The CDR3 loop spans 15 amino acids. Trimming cost V 0 bases and J 5 bases; bases outside gene matches: 6. The DNA of the CDR3 is TGTGCCAGCAGCTTAGCTGGCGCGGGAGTGGAGACCCAGTACTTC. It is translated as CASSLAGAGVETQYF.

Many counts were recorded for this clonotype. The V and J genes are TRBV27 and TRBJ1-4, with D possibly TRBD1 on 5 matching bases. Germline assignment: CDR1 MNHEY and CDR2 SMNVEV (reference sequence). This CDR3 is built from 15 residues. Trimming pared 3 bases from V and 4 bases from J, leaving 12 bases between. The CDR3 loop is CASSFLRDLNEKLFF. The CDR3 DNA sequence: TGTGCCAGCAGTTTCTTGAGGGACCTTAATGAAAAACTGTTTTTT. The full variable domain, rest sourced from reference TRBV27 and TRBJ1-4, is EAQVTQNPRYLITVTGKKLTVTCSQNMNHEYMSWYRQDPGLGLRQIYYSMNVEVTDKGDVPEGYKVSRKEKRNFPLILESPSPNQTSLYFCASSFLRDLNEKLFFGSGTQLSVL.

This clonotype was counted ten times or more. V gene TRBV5-1 combines with J gene TRBJ2-7; the match to TRBD1 covers 9 bases. CDR3 size: 16 residues. Germline assignment: CDR1 SGHRS and CDR2 YFSETQ. V was clipped by 0 bases and J by 4 bases; unmatched bases: 8. CDR3 nucleotide sequence: TGCGCCAGCAGCTTGGCCCACGACAGGGGGGAGTACGAGCAGTACTTC. It encodes CASSLAHDRGEYEQYF.

The rearrangement uses TRBV7-8 and TRBJ1-3, with D perhaps matching TRBD1 (6 bases). Germline values: CDR1 SGHVS, CDR2 FQNEAQ. The CDR3 is 16 amino acids. The V end lost 5 bases, the J end lost 4 bases, and 18 bases lay between the germline ends. The CDR3 DNA follows: TGTGCCAGCAGCAAAAAGGGCAGGGGAAAAGGAAACACCATATATTTT. It specifies CASSKKGRGKGNTIYF.

This rearrangement joins TRBV12-3 or TRBV12-4 to TRBJ2-5, with 10 bases lining up with TRBD2. The DNA matches TRBJ2-1 better at its end, which makes the J call doubtful. This CDR3 is 14 amino acids long. The CDR3 reads CASGSGRIYNEQFF. The CDR3 DNA is TGTGCCAGCGGTAGCGGGAGGATTTACAATGAGCAGTTCTTC.

This clonotype was recorded at least ten times. The J gene is TRBJ2-5, the V gene TRBV6-1; possibly TRBD2 for D (6 bases). The V and J ends lost 5 bases and 2 bases respectively, with 15 bases between them. The CDR3 is 15 amino acids. Germline V gives CDR1 MNHNS, CDR2 SASEGT. The CDR3 sequence: CASSTEFAGQETQYF. CDR3 DNA: TGTGCCAGCAGTACCGAGTTCGCGGGACAAGAGACCCAGTACTTC.

In nucleotides, the CDR3 is TGTGCCAGCAGCGTTTCGGCAGCGGGCGGCTCTGGGGCCAACGTCCTGACTTTC. This sequence encodes CASSVSAAGGSGANVLTF. The J gene is TRBJ2-6, the V gene TRBV7-9; a weak D match, TRBD2 (6 bases). V lost 5 bases and J 0 bases, leaving 17 bases between the germline ends. Germline V CDR1 and CDR2: SEHNR, FQNEAQ (reference sequence). The CDR3 has 18 residues.

This clonotype was observed at least ten times. The chain uses TRBV12-3 or TRBV12-4 and TRBJ1-5; 10 nucleotides align to TRBD1. The CDR3 is 17 amino acids. The V segment lost 5 bases and the J segment 3 bases; nucleotides outside the gene matches: 10. CDR3 residues: CASSRSRDRGYNQPQHF. The CDR3 DNA sequence: TGTGCCAGCAGTAGGTCCCGGGACAGGGGTTACAATCAGCCCCAGCATTTT.

Ten or more counts support this clonotype. This chain connects TRBV11-3 to TRBJ2-5, with no clear D. The V end was cut by 5 bases, the J end by 3 bases, with 16 bases between. The CDR3 totals 15 residues. From germline, CDR1 is SGHNT and CDR2 YENEEA. This chain's CDR3 is CASSERSSWEETQYF. The CDR3 DNA reads as TGTGCCAGCAGCGAACGAAGTAGTTGGGAAGAGACCCAGTACTTC.

The chain joins TRBV27 to TRBJ2-1; the D is unclear. V lost 6 bases and J lost 5, with 11 bases in between. Germline V gives CDR1 MNHEY, CDR2 SMNVEV (reference sequence). The CDR3 totals 13 residues. The CDR3 DNA sequence: TGTGCCAGCAGCGCCCCCCCCCACAATGAGCAGTTCTTC. Its protein product is CASSAPPHNEQFF.